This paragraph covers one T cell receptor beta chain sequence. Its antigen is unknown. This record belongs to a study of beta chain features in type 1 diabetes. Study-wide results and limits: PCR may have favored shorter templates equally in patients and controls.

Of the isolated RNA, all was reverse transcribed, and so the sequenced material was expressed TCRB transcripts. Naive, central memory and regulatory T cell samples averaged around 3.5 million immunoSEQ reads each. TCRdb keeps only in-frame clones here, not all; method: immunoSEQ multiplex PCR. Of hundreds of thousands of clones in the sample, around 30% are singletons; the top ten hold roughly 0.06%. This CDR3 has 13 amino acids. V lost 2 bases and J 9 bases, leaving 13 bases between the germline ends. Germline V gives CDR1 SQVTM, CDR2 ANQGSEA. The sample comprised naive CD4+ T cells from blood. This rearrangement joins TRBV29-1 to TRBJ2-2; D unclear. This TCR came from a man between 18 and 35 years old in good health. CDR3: CSVESPPWRELFF. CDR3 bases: TGCAGCGTTGAATCGCCCCCATGGAGGGAGCTGTTTTTT.